These 31 T cell receptor beta chains were all obtained from the same sample, sequenced in a study of shared clonotypes between healthy human individuals. The method was immunoSEQ multiplex PCR; TCRdb's version includes in-frame clones alone and lacks a portion of them. The sample lists a few million clones; 85% to 95% were seen once. The sequenced material came from naive CD4+ T cells sorted from blood. The subset: CD45RA+ positively selected. The receptors were sampled from a man aged 18 to 35 in good health.

The J gene is TRBJ2-3, the V gene TRBV7-2; D perhaps matches TRBD2 (6 bases). CDR1 and CDR2 from the germline V gene are SGHTA and FQGNSA. The CDR3 is 15 residues long. V was trimmed by 5 bases and J by 0 bases, leaving 12 bases between them. The CDR3 is CASSPWGGSTDTQYF. The CDR3 coding sequence is TGTGCCAGCAGCCCATGGGGAGGTAGCACAGATACGCAGTATTTT.

The J gene is TRBJ1-1, the V gene TRBV5-1; TRBD1 might be the D (5 bases). This CDR3 has 15 amino acids. Trimming stripped 4 bases from V and 1 base from J, with 14 bases between. Germline CDR1 is SGHRS and CDR2 is YFSETQ. DNA of the CDR3: TGCGCCAGCAGCCCTGGGGCGAACAGGAACACTGAAGCTTTCTTT. Protein: CASSPGANRNTEAFF.

The chain combines TRBV5-1 with TRBJ2-6, with 7 bases fitting TRBD1. V lost 3 bases, J lost 0 bases, and 15 bases stayed unmatched. Germline assignment: CDR1 SGHRS and CDR2 YFSETQ. The CDR3 spans 20 residues. CDR3 coding DNA: TGCGCCAGCAGCTCGGATCCGACCGGGACAGCAGGCTCTGGGGCCAACGTCCTGACTTTC. As protein: CASSSDPTGTAGSGANVLTF.

This clone was seen a few times. J is TRBJ1-5 and V is TRBV30; D is perhaps TRBD1 (6 bases). The germline gives CDR1 GTSNPN, CDR2 SVGIG (reference sequence). There are 13 residues in the CDR3. Trimming removed 1 base at V and 6 bases at J, with 10 bases between. The CDR3 sequence is CAWSEGEGQPQHF. The CDR3 nucleotides read TGTGCCTGGAGTGAGGGGGAAGGTCAGCCCCAGCATTTT.

Notes on this clone: Different DNA sequences within this sample yield the same CDR3. The chain is built from TRBV5-6 and TRBJ1-6; a possible D gene is TRBD1 (6 bases). CDR1 SGHDT and CDR2 YYEEEE come from the germline V gene. The germline V and J ends were trimmed by 3 bases and 10 bases, with 8 bases remaining between them. The CDR3 covers 12 residues. In DNA form, the CDR3 reads TGTGCCAGCAGCTCAGGGGTGTCACCCCTCCACTTT. It encodes CASSSGVSPLHF.

This rearrangement joins TRBV7-9 to TRBJ2-3; 7 bases are shared with TRBD2. Germline V CDR1 and CDR2: SEHNR, FQNEAQ (reference sequence). The junction had 9 bases not matched to a gene; V was cut back by 5 bases and J by 1 base. The CDR3 length is 16 residues. CDR3 nucleotides: TGTGCCAGCAGCCTCCAGGTGGGAGGGGGCACAGATACGCAGTATTTT. Translating gives CASSLQVGGGTDTQYF.

This sequence joins TRBV21-1 and TRBJ1-4. TRBV21-1 is marked as a pseudogene. The CDR3 spans 14 residues. This CDR3 is CASSRDTGEEKLFF. The CDR3 nucleotides are TGTGCCAGCAGCCGAGATACGGGGGAGGAAAAACTGTTTTTT.

The CDR3 bases are TGTGCCAGCAGCGTAGGGTCGGGGCAGGGTTATGGCTACACCTTC. Translation gives CASSVGSGQGYGYTF. The rearrangement joins TRBV9 to TRBJ1-2, with a possible D match to TRBD1 (5 bases). This CDR3 contains 15 residues. Germline V gives CDR1 SGDLS, CDR2 YYNGEE. Deletions cut 0 bases from V and 5 bases from J, with 14 bases between.

The J gene is TRBJ2-3, the V gene TRBV12-5, with D possibly TRBD1 on 8 matching bases. The CDR3 covers 14 residues. Germline CDR1 LGHNT, CDR2 FRNRAP. Trimming took 7 bases from V and 1 from J, leaving 12 bases between them. CDR3 nucleotides: TGTGCTAGTGCTACAGGGGGGGGCACAGATACGCAGTATTTT. Residues: CASATGGGTDTQYF.

With respect to this clone: Other DNA sequences in the same sample also yield this CDR3. This chain uses TRBV7-2 with TRBJ2-3; tentative D call: TRBD1 (6 bases). CDR3 length: 15 amino acids. Trimming removed 1 base at V and 4 bases at J, with 12 bases between. Germline CDR1 is SGHTA and CDR2 is FQGNSA. Here the CDR3 reads CASSLVAGVADTQYF. CDR3 sequence (DNA): TGTGCCAGCAGCTTAGTTGCAGGGGTGGCAGATACGCAGTATTTT.

With regard to this clone: The sample contains more than one DNA sequence encoding this CDR3. The rearrangement uses TRBV29-1 and TRBJ1-6; 7 bases match TRBD1. Germline assignment: CDR1 SQVTM and CDR2 ANQGSEA. The V and J ends lost 7 bases and 3 bases, in that order; junction bases with no gene match: 3. The length of the CDR3 is 13 residues. CDR3 sequence (DNA): TGCAGCGCGGGACAGAACTATAATTCACCCCTCCACTTT. This codes for CSAGQNYNSPLHF.

Note on this clone: The sample contains more than one DNA sequence encoding this CDR3. The V gene is TRBV7-2, the J gene TRBJ2-3, with TRBD2 matching over 10 bases. Germline V gene sequence: CDR1 SGHTA, CDR2 FQGNSA. J gave up 3 bases and V 5 bases, and 5 bases lay outside the gene matches. The CDR3 sequence is 15 residues long. CDR3 amino acids: CASSPSGSRTDTQYF. The CDR3 region has the DNA TGTGCCAGCAGCCCTAGCGGGAGTAGGACAGATACGCAGTATTTT.

Note on this clone: Other DNA sequences in the same sample also yield this CDR3. This chain links TRBV18 with TRBJ2-7; tentatively, D is TRBD1 (5 bases). CDR1 KGHSH and CDR2 LQKENI come from the germline V gene. CDR3 length equals 14 residues. Between the trimmed V and J ends, which lost 2 bases and 2 bases, there was a span of 10 bases. The CDR3 DNA reads as TGTGCCAGCTCACCAGGGGCAGGGACCTACGAGCAGTACTTC. Translation gives CASSPGAGTYEQYF.

The rearrangement links TRBV7-9 to TRBJ2-7, with unresolved D. The CDR3 runs to 14 residues. V lost 1 base, J lost 6 bases, and 13 bases lay in between. CDR1 and CDR2 from the germline V gene are SEHNR and FQNEAQ (reference sequence). CDR3 DNA sequence: TGTGCCAGCAGCTTAGAGGTTCCGGGTCTCGAGCAGTACTTC. Translating gives CASSLEVPGLEQYF.

Comment on this clone: Other nucleotide sequences from this sample produce the same CDR3. V and J are TRBV19 and TRBJ2-3; D might be TRBD2 (5 bases). The CDR3 extends over 13 amino acids. Trimming cost V 2 bases and J 5 bases, with 8 bases left between them. Germline loops: CDR1 LNHDA, CDR2 SQIVND (reference sequence). The CDR3 sequence: CASSIRRGDTQYF. The CDR3 DNA reads TGTGCCAGTAGTATACGTCGGGGAGATACGCAGTATTTT.

The CDR3 reads CASSVDRLKGYEQYF. In DNA, the CDR3 is TGTGCCAGCAGTGTCGACAGGCTGAAAGGCTACGAGCAGTACTTC. This chain links TRBV27 with TRBJ2-7; perhaps TRBD1 as D (6 bases). CDR1 MNHEY and CDR2 SMNVEV come from the germline V gene (reference sequence). CDR3 length equals 15 residues. Trimming removed 5 bases at V and 3 bases at J, with 17 bases between.

In its sample, this clone was seen once. The rearrangement links TRBV5-1 to TRBJ2-1; no definite D call. Germline CDR1 and CDR2: SGHRS and YFSETQ. Trimming removed 0 bases from V and 6 bases from J, with 10 bases in between. This CDR3 contains 14 residues. The CDR3 nucleotides read TGCGCCAGCAGCTTGGCAGAGAAGGGCAATGAGCAGTTCTTC. Amino acids: CASSLAEKGNEQFF. Based on the CDR3 plus reference TRBV5-1 and TRBJ2-1, the full variable domain is KAGVTQTPRYLIKTRGQQVTLSCSPISGHRSVSWYQQTPGQGLQFLFEYFSETQRNKGNFPGRFSGRQFSNSRSEMNVSTLELGDSALYLCASSLAEKGNEQFFGPGTRLTVL.

V gene TRBV6-7 combines with J gene TRBJ2-7; tentatively, D is TRBD2 (6 bases). TRBV6-7 is identified as an open reading frame with a role that is uncertain. V dropped 0 bases and J dropped 4 bases, with 28 bases sitting between them. CDR3 length equals 20 residues. The CDR3 loop reads CASSYSVRPAGGIWLYEQYF. The CDR3 DNA sequence: TGTGCCAGCAGTTACTCCGTCCGTCCGGCAGGAGGGATTTGGCTTTACGAGCAGTACTTC.

This chain connects TRBV7-2 to TRBJ2-5, with 16 nucleotides matching TRBD2. CDR1 SGHTA and CDR2 FQGNSA come from the germline V gene. The V and J ends lost 3 bases and 5 bases, in that order; junction bases with no gene match: 9. This CDR3 spans 18 amino acids. As DNA, the CDR3 is TGTGCCAGCAGCTTGGACGGGACTAGCGGGAGGGCCCGGGAGACCCAGTACTTC. Translating gives CASSLDGTSGRARETQYF.

Remarks on this clone: Additional DNA sequences in this sample encode the identical CDR3. The chain is built from TRBV7-2 and TRBJ2-2; D gene unclear. CDR3 length: 12 amino acids. V dropped 1 base and J dropped 5 bases, with 2 bases sitting between them. Germline V gene data show CDR1 as SGHTA and CDR2 as FQGNSA. The CDR3 DNA sequence: TGTGCCAGCAGCTTAGGAACCGGGGAGCTGTTTTTT. Residues: CASSLGTGELFF.

This chain uses TRBV2 with TRBJ2-3; 9 bases match TRBD2. CDR3 length: 15 amino acids. V was clipped by 7 bases and J by 0 bases; unmatched bases: 5. In germline, CDR1 is SNHLY, CDR2 FYNNEI. The CDR3, as DNA: TGTGCCAGCAACAGACTAGCGGCTAGCACAGATACGCAGTATTTT. It yields the protein CASNRLAASTDTQYF.

V usage is TRBV10-3 and J usage is TRBJ1-5; D is undetermined. The CDR3 sequence is 15 residues long. Per germline, CDR1 ENHRY and CDR2 SYGVKD. The germline V and J ends were trimmed by 10 bases and 1 base, with 17 bases remaining between them. DNA for the CDR3: TGTGCCAGCAGGTCAGGAGTGGGAAGCAATCAGCCCCAGCATTTT. Its protein product is CASRSGVGSNQPQHF.

The chain has TRBV30 and TRBJ2-3; 7 bases are shared with TRBD2. The germline V gene has CDR1 GTSNPN and CDR2 SVGIG (reference sequence). The CDR3 is 16 residues long. The junction had 8 bases not matched to a gene; V was cut back by 0 bases and J by 2 bases. CDR3 nucleotides: TGTGCCTGGAGTGTATCTGGGGGGGGGACCACAGATACGCAGTATTTT. It yields the protein CAWSVSGGGTTDTQYF. Full variable domain (missing parts from reference TRBV30 and TRBJ2-3): SQTIHQWPATLVQPVGSPLSLECTVEGTSNPNLYWYRQAAGRGLQLLFYSVGIGQISSEVPQNLSASRPQDRQFILSSKKLLLSDSGFYLCAWSVSGGGTTDTQYFGPGTRLTVL.

This clone was seen only once. The V call is TRBV5-4, the J call TRBJ1-2; the D gene is possibly TRBD1 (6 bases). Germline values: CDR1 SGHNT, CDR2 YYREEE (reference sequence). V gave up 2 bases and J gave up 1 base, with 15 bases separating them. The CDR3 contains 16 residues. This CDR3 is CASSFDPGHHNYGYTF. The DNA for the CDR3 is TGTGCCAGCAGCTTTGACCCGGGACACCATAACTATGGCTACACCTTC.

This chain connects TRBV18 to TRBJ2-3, with TRBD2 as a possible D gene (6 bases). This CDR3 is built from 13 residues. V was shortened by 6 bases and J by 2 bases, with 9 bases between the two germline ends. Looked up from germline, CDR1 is KGHSH and CDR2 is LQKENI. The CDR3 here is CASSGGNTDTQYF. In nucleotides, the CDR3 is TGTGCCAGCTCTGGGGGGAACACAGATACGCAGTATTTT.

The chain uses TRBV2 and TRBJ1-1; tentative D call: TRBD1 (6 bases). Germline CDR1 and CDR2: SNHLY and FYNNEI. The V gene lost 4 bases and the J gene lost 7 bases, with 13 bases spanning the gap. The CDR3 runs 13 residues. The CDR3 sequence is CASSVEGGGEAFF. CDR3 nucleotides: TGTGCCAGCAGTGTGGAGGGGGGTGGTGAAGCTTTCTTT.

This clone was recorded only once. No conserved phenylalanine or tryptophan is present at the end of the CDR3, so a read error is the likely explanation. This sequence joins TRBV28 and TRBJ1-6; D ambiguous. The CDR3 consists of 14 residues. The germline V gene encodes CDR1 MDHEN and CDR2 SYDVKM. Trimming left V 5 bases short and J 9 bases short, with 14 bases between. The CDR3, as DNA: TGTGCCAGCAGTCTCTCCCGAGGGTCTTCACCCCTCCACCTT. Translating gives CASSLSRGSSPLHL.

This chain uses TRBV7-2 with TRBJ1-2, with 10 bases that match TRBD1. The CDR3 totals 17 residues. With 1 base clipped from V and 4 bases from J, the junction kept 9 bases outside the gene matches. The germline V gene has CDR1 SGHTA and CDR2 FQGNSA. This CDR3 reads CASSLVVLGQGGYGYTF. The CDR3, as DNA: TGTGCCAGCAGCTTAGTAGTGTTAGGACAGGGGGGCTATGGCTACACCTTC.

The chain carries TRBV11-1 and TRBJ1-1; D possibly corresponds to TRBD1 (5 bases). This CDR3 region has 13 residues. The germline CDR1 and CDR2 sequences are SGHAT and FQDESV (reference sequence). Between the trimmed V and J ends, which lost 4 bases and 0 bases, there was a span of 6 bases. Here the CDR3 DNA reads TGTGCCAGCAGCTCGACAGTGAACACTGAAGCTTTCTTT. This gives the protein CASSSTVNTEAFF.

The chain combines TRBV2 with TRBJ2-2; TRBD1 or TRBD2 may be the D gene (5 bases each). Germline V CDR1 and CDR2: SNHLY, FYNNEI. The CDR3 covers 16 residues. V lost 4 bases and J lost 1, with 13 bases in between. CDR3 sequence: CASSGKRGKNTGELFF. CDR3 sequence (DNA): TGTGCCAGCAGTGGGAAGAGGGGAAAGAACACCGGGGAGCTGTTTTTT.

J is TRBJ2-1 and V is TRBV15; 9 bases are shared with TRBD2. With 3 bases clipped from V and 7 bases from J, the junction kept 10 bases outside the gene matches. CDR1 is LNHNV, CDR2 YYDKDF, per germline (reference sequence). The CDR3 runs to 16 residues. The CDR3 sequence: CATSRSPGREGNEQFF. The CDR3 DNA sequence: TGTGCCACCAGCAGGTCGCCTGGGCGGGAGGGGAATGAGCAGTTCTTC. Supplemented by reference TRBV15 and TRBJ2-1, the full variable domain reads DAMVIQNPRYQVTQFGKPVTLSCSQTLNHNVMYWYQQKSSQAPKLLFHYYDKDFNNEADTPDNFQSRRPNTSFCFLDIRSPGLGDTAMYLCATSRSPGREGNEQFFGPGTRLTVL.